This is a list of T cell receptor beta chains from one sample in a study of CD8 T cells in Susac syndrome. One entry per CDR3 protein results from TCRdb running MiXCR on the immunoSEQ multiplex PCR reads. The sample gives fewer than 300,000 distinct CDR3 sequences, around 84% of which show up once; 0.095% to 0.14% is in the top ten. The sequenced sample was CD8+ T cells from PBMCs. The receptors derive from a human donor with multiple sclerosis. Each CDR3 is given with its conserved first and last residue. Each record gives: J gene, clone size, D gene, V gene, CDR3 protein, CDR3 DNA. D genes are given only for firm matches. Expanded clones get a size class; other rows say once, few or many, or leave the size out.

TRBJ2-3 . . TRBV27 CASNHNPTDTQYF TGTGCCAGCAACCACAACCCCACAGATACGCAGTATTTT
TRBJ1-6 . . TRBV14 CASSQDLYSPLHF TGTGCCAGCAGCCAAGATTTGTATTCACCCCTCCACTTT
TRBJ2-1 . TRBD2 TRBV29-1 CSVSGRRYEQFF TGCAGCGTTAGCGGGAGGAGATATGAGCAGTTCTTC
TRBJ2-1 . TRBD2 TRBV9 CASSVGLAGGSFTYNEQFF TGTGCCAGCAGCGTAGGGCTAGCGGGAGGGTCGTTTACCTACAATGAGCAGTTCTTC
TRBJ2-3 once . TRBV13 CASSAQGSFGTDTQYF TGTGCCAGCAGCGCGCAGGGTAGTTTTGGCACAGATACGCAGTATTTT
TRBJ2-7 . TRBD2 TRBV27 CASREELAGNYEQYF TGTGCCAGCAGAGAAGAACTAGCGGGGAACTACGAGCAGTACTTC
TRBJ2-1 . TRBD2 TRBV28 CASSLEYGGGTSGPNEQFF TGTGCCAGCAGTTTAGAATATGGAGGGGGGACTAGCGGGCCCAATGAGCAGTTCTTC
TRBJ2-5 . TRBD1 TRBV11-2 CASSLRTPGQGRETQYF TGTGCCAGCAGCTTAAGGACCCCCGGACAGGGAAGAGAGACCCAGTACTTC
TRBJ1-2 . TRBD1 TRBV12-3/TRBV12-4 CASRGPGQGSYGYTF TGTGCCAGCAGAGGGCCGGGACAGGGATCCTATGGCTACACCTTC
TRBJ2-7 . TRBD1 TRBV7-9 CASSPDRGRPYEQYF TGTGCCAGCAGCCCCGACAGGGGGCGCCCCTACGAGCAGTACTTC
TRBJ2-1 . TRBD2 TRBV7-9 CASRTLAGVLYEQFF TGTGCCAGCAGAACCCTAGCGGGAGTTTTATATGAGCAGTTCTTC
TRBJ1-2 . . TRBV20-1 CSAGTGSYGYTF TGCAGTGCCGGAACAGGGTCCTATGGCTACACCTTC
TRBJ2-3 . . TRBV28 CASMSRALGDTDTQYF TGTGCCAGTATGTCTAGGGCACTCGGAGACACAGATACGCAGTATTTT
TRBJ2-1 . . TRBV7-9 CASSSLTNEQFF TGTGCCAGCAGCTCCTTAACCAATGAGCAGTTCTTC
TRBJ2-1 . . TRBV15 CATSREMREGEQFF TGTGCCACCAGCAGAGAGATGCGGGAAGGTGAGCAGTTCTTC
TRBJ2-5 . . TRBV9 CASSGGSSAETQYF TGTGCCAGCAGCGGGGGGTCTAGCGCCGAGACCCAGTACTTC
TRBJ2-3 . . TRBV12-3/TRBV12-4 CASSLSVVDTQYF TGTGCCAGCAGTTTATCCGTCGTAGATACGCAGTATTTT
TRBJ1-6 . TRBD1 TRBV12-3/TRBV12-4 CASSLRDRNSPLHF TGTGCCAGCAGTTTAAGGGACAGAAATTCACCCCTCCACTTT
TRBJ2-5 . . TRBV13 CASSSSGTQYF TGTGCCAGCAGCTCGTCAGGGACCCAGTACTTC
TRBJ2-5 . . TRBV6-5 CASSPDSWQGETQYF TGTGCCAGCAGTCCAGATTCATGGCAGGGAGAGACCCAGTACTTC